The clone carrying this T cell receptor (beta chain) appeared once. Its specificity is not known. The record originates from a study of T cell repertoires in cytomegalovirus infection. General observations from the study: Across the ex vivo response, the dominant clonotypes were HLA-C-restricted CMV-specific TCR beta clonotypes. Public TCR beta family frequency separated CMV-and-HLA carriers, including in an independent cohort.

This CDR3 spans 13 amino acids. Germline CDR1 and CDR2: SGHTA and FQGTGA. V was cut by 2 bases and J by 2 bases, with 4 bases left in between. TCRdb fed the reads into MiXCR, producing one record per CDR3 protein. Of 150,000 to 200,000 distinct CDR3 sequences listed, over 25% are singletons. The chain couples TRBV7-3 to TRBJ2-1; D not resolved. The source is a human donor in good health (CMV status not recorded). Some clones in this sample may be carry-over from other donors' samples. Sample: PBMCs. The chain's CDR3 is CASSLAAYNEQFF. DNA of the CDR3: TGTGCCAGCAGCTTAGCAGCCTACAATGAGCAGTTCTTC.